Each of the 22 T cell receptor beta chains below was sequenced from the same sample in a study of blood T cells in healthy people across ages. With a J-beta primer mix and a sample-barcoded 5' primer, a second PCR ran about 7 to 12 cycles. TCRdb called the 5' RACE reads again in MiXCR, with one record for every CDR3 protein. The table lists some 670,000 distinct CDR3 sequences, around 52% of them singletons. Sequences were obtained from blood. The receptor set was obtained from a woman aged 80 or over in good health.

The chain joins TRBV13 to TRBJ2-4; D is perhaps TRBD1 (6 bases). The DNA end lines up better with TRBJ2-7; the J call may be wrong. The CDR3 length is 15 residues. Germline lookup yields CDR1 PRHDT and CDR2 FYEKMQ (reference sequence). CDR3 sequence (DNA): TGTGCCAGCAGCTCCACTTTGACAGGTTCCTACGAGCAGTACTTC. The encoded protein is CASSSTLTGSYEQYF.

In this sample, this clonotype turned up many times. The gene calls are TRBV5-1 and TRBJ2-1; D is uncertain. The CDR3 contains 14 residues. V shed 2 bases and J shed 12 bases, with 18 bases lying between them. CDR1 SGHRS and CDR2 YFSETQ come from the germline V gene. CDR3: CASSLLTSPRRQFF. As DNA, the CDR3 is TGCGCCAGCAGCTTATTGACTTCACCCAGACGGCAGTTCTTC. Together with reference TRBV5-1 and TRBJ2-1, the CDR3 gives the full variable domain: KAGVTQTPRYLIKTRGQQVTLSCSPISGHRSVSWYQQTPGQGLQFLFEYFSETQRNKGNFPGRFSGRQFSNSRSEMNVSTLELGDSALYLCASSLLTSPRRQFFGPGTRLTVL.

The sample holds a few counts of this clonotype. CDR3 sequence (DNA): TGTGCCAGCAGCTTAAGACGGGCAGCCCTTATTGACATTCAGTACTTC. This gives the protein CASSLRRAALIDIQYF. This chain connects TRBV7-3 to TRBJ2-7; D unclear. The tail of the sequence fits TRBJ2-4 better, so the J call may be wrong. This CDR3 is 16 amino acids long. Looked up from germline, CDR1 is SGHTA and CDR2 is FQGTGA.

This chain connects TRBV6-5 to TRBJ2-5; 10 bases fit TRBD2. Losses at the gene ends were 7 bases for V and 4 bases for J; bases not matched to a gene: 6. The CDR3 extends over 14 amino acids. Germline V lookup: CDR1 MNHEY, CDR2 SVGAGI. The CDR3 DNA reads TGTGCCAGCAATCCAGCGGGGGGGCCAGAGACCCAGTACTTC. It translates to CASNPAGGPETQYF.

This CDR3 reads CASSLVGAGEEQYF. For the CDR3, the DNA is TGTGCCAGCAGCTTAGTTGGGGCAGGGGAAGAGCAGTACTTC. The V and J genes are TRBV7-9 and TRBJ2-7; D might be TRBD1 (6 bases). V lost 1 base, J lost 7 bases, and 14 bases lay in between. This CDR3 is built from 14 residues. CDR1 and CDR2 from the germline V gene are SEHNR and FQNEAQ (reference sequence).

The chain recombines TRBV9 with TRBJ2-3; 10 nucleotides line up with TRBD2. The CDR3 is made up of 17 amino acids. With 0 bases clipped from V and 9 bases from J, the junction kept 13 bases outside the gene matches. Germline CDR1 and CDR2: SGDLS and YYNGEE. For the CDR3, the DNA is TGTGCCAGCAGCGTAGGCGAGGCCAGCCTAGCGGGGGACACGCAGTATTTT. Translated: CASSVGEASLAGDTQYF.

In its sample, this clonotype was seen many times. The chain couples TRBV25-1 to TRBJ2-3; TRBD2 aligns across 8 bases. Germline trimming cut 3 bases from V and 2 bases from J; bases unmatched to any gene: 7. CDR3 length equals 16 residues. Germline V gene data show CDR1 as MGHDK and CDR2 as SYGVNS. CDR3 sequence: CASSEGTSGPTDTQYF. The CDR3 DNA sequence: TGTGCCAGCAGTGAGGGTACTAGCGGCCCCACAGATACGCAGTATTTT.

In this sample, this clonotype turned up a few times. It may be a read error: a sequence one base away is much more abundant. The rearrangement joins TRBV2 to TRBJ2-1, with TRBD2 matching over 11 bases. Per the germline V gene, CDR1 is SNHLY and CDR2 is FYNNEI. CDR3 length: 15 amino acids. V trimming: 6 bases; J trimming: 5 bases; junction bases outside the gene matches: 6. In DNA form, the CDR3 reads TGTGCCAGCAGCGCTGGGACTAGCGGAGACAATGAGCAGTTCTTC. Translation gives CASSAGTSGDNEQFF.

As regards this clonotype: One end of the junction varies from germline; a read error may be responsible. V is TRBV9 and J is TRBJ1-1; D may be TRBD1 (5 bases). This CDR3 is built from 13 residues. CDR1 and CDR2 from the germline V gene are SGDLS and YYNGEE. This CDR3 reads CASSPAYRGEAFF. CDR3 sequence (DNA): TGTGCTAGCAGCCCGGCCTATAGGGGTGAAGCTTTCTTT.

This clonotype was recorded at least ten times. As DNA, the CDR3 is TGTGCCAGCAGTTTTGTACGGCTTCAGGGGGGAGATACGCAGTATTTT. It specifies CASSFVRLQGGDTQYF. The chain joins TRBV14 to TRBJ2-3; tentative D call: TRBD1 (7 bases). Trimming left V 6 bases short and J 5 bases short, with 21 bases between. The CDR3 loop spans 16 amino acids. Germline V gives CDR1 SGHDN, CDR2 FVKESK.

This chain joins TRBV27 and TRBJ2-1, with TRBD1 matching over 10 bases. The V segment lost 2 bases and the J segment 6 bases; nucleotides outside the gene matches: 4. The CDR3 spans 15 residues. Germline assignment: CDR1 MNHEY and CDR2 SMNVEV (reference sequence). The DNA of the CDR3 is TGTGCCAGCAGTTTACAGGGACAGGGGTTCAATGAGCAGTTCTTC. This sequence encodes CASSLQGQGFNEQFF.

This clonotype was seen more than once but under ten times. V usage is TRBV28 and J usage is TRBJ2-7; 10 nucleotides align to TRBD1. The CDR3 spans 15 residues. V dropped 6 bases and J dropped 0; count of bases not matched to a gene: 5. CDR1 and CDR2 from the germline V gene are MDHEN and SYDVKM. The CDR3 is CASSSRTGGSYEQYF. The CDR3 nucleotides are TGTGCCAGCAGCTCTCGGACAGGGGGCTCCTACGAGCAGTACTTC.

The CDR3 spells CASRKPGQGTYEQYF. In DNA form, the CDR3 reads TGTGCCAGCAGAAAACCGGGACAGGGCACCTACGAGCAGTACTTC. V is TRBV7-2 and J is TRBJ2-7, with 9 bases that match TRBD1. The J segment lost 2 bases and the V segment lost 6 bases, leaving 8 bases of the junction unmatched. The CDR3 has 15 residues. Germline V gene lookup returns CDR1 SGHTA and CDR2 FQGNSA. Using reference TRBV7-2 and TRBJ2-7 for the parts outside the CDR3, the full variable domain is GAGVSQSPSNKVTEKGKDVELRCDPISGHTALYWYRQSLGQGLEFLIYFQGNSAPDKSGLPSDRFSAERTGGSVSTLTIQRTQQEDSAVYLCASRKPGQGTYEQYFGPGTRLTVT.

With respect to this clonotype: A read error may explain this, as a much larger clone is one base away. This chain joins TRBV12-3 or TRBV12-4 and TRBJ2-3; D ambiguous. V was trimmed by 6 bases and J by 1 base, leaving 8 bases between them. CDR3 length: 13 amino acids. The CDR3 sequence is CASSRMGTDTQYF. CDR3 DNA sequence: TGTGCCAGCAGCCGGATGGGCACAGATACGCAGTATTTT.

This clonotype was recorded a few times. An end of the junction differs from the germline gene, which may be a read error. The V call is TRBV6-6, the J call TRBJ2-1; 7 bases are shared with TRBD2. The CDR3 totals 14 residues. CDR1 is MNHNY and CDR2 is SVGAGI in the germline V gene (reference sequence). The CDR3: CASSLTGGNNGQFF. The CDR3 DNA reads TGTGCCAGCAGTTTAACGGGAGGAAACAATGGGCAGTTCTTC.

This clonotype was observed many times. V gene TRBV20-1 combines with J gene TRBJ2-7; 9 bases fit TRBD1. Germline V CDR1 and CDR2: DFQATT, SNEGSKA (reference sequence). The CDR3 runs 15 residues. Losses at the gene ends were 1 base for V and 3 bases for J; bases not matched to a gene: 7. The CDR3: CSARADRGEGYEQYF. CDR3 coding DNA: TGCAGTGCTAGAGCCGACAGGGGGGAGGGCTACGAGCAGTACTTC.

Many counts were recorded for this clonotype. The J gene is TRBJ2-4, the V gene TRBV20-1; tentatively, D is TRBD1 or TRBD2 (5 bases each). CDR1 and CDR2 from the germline V gene are DFQATT and SNEGSKA (reference sequence). This CDR3 has 13 amino acids. Trimming pared 4 bases from V and 7 bases from J, leaving 14 bases between. The chain's CDR3 is CSAIRPGRNIQYF. In DNA, the CDR3 is TGCAGTGCTATTAGACCGGGACGGAACATTCAGTACTTC.

The chain links TRBV29-1 to TRBJ2-5; perhaps TRBD1 as D (6 bases). Germline CDR1 is SQVTM and CDR2 is ANQGSEA. With 5 bases removed from V and 2 bases from J, the gap between germline ends came to 18 bases. This CDR3 has 15 amino acids. The CDR3 bases are TGCAGCGTTTTGATGCTCCAGGGGCGACAAGAGACCCAGTACTTC. Its protein product is CSVLMLQGRQETQYF.

The chain combines TRBV29-1 with TRBJ2-7, with 13 nucleotides matching TRBD2. The J call may be incorrect, as the DNA end agrees better with TRBJ2-5. The CDR3 is made up of 16 amino acids. Germline values: CDR1 SQVTM, CDR2 ANQGSEA. The chain's CDR3 is CSVQGGLAGTQETQYF. The DNA of the CDR3 is TGCAGCGTGCAAGGGGGACTAGCGGGGACCCAAGAGACCCAGTACTTC.

This sequence joins TRBV20-1 and TRBJ1-2; 8 positions match TRBD1. Per the germline V gene, CDR1 is DFQATT and CDR2 is SNEGSKA (reference sequence). The junction had 7 bases not matched to a gene; V was cut back by 6 bases and J by 1 base. The CDR3 has 14 amino acids. The CDR3 loop is CSAAGGLYNYGYTF. Written as DNA, the CDR3 is TGCAGTGCGGCAGGGGGCTTATATAACTATGGCTACACCTTC.

The chain joins TRBV20-1 to TRBJ1-1; no firm D call. Germline CDR1 and CDR2: DFQATT and SNEGSKA (reference sequence). V was shortened by 0 bases and J by 1 base, with 12 bases between the two germline ends. This CDR3 is built from 15 residues. The CDR3 reads CSARDSGRKNTEAFF. DNA of the CDR3: TGCAGTGCTAGAGATAGCGGACGCAAGAACACTGAAGCTTTCTTT.

The V and J genes are TRBV28 and TRBJ2-7, with 11 bases that match TRBD2. From germline, CDR1 is MDHEN and CDR2 SYDVKM. V shed 9 bases and J 4 bases; nucleotides not matched to a gene: 5. This CDR3 has 13 amino acids. CDR3 DNA: TGTGCCAGTACTAGCGGGAGCGGTTACGAGCAGTACTTC. It codes for CASTSGSGYEQYF. The variable domain in full, completed from reference TRBV28 and TRBJ2-7, reads DVKVTQSSRYLVKRTGEKVFLECVQDMDHENMFWYRQDPGLGLRLIYFSYDVKMKEKGDIPEGYSVSREKKERFSLILESASTNQTSMYLCASTSGSGYEQYFGPGTRLTVT.